The 14 T cell receptor beta chains listed next were all sequenced from one sample in a study of CD8+CD57+ T cells in acquired aplastic anemia. Previously, flow cytometry had revealed CD8+CD57+ cell expansion in the patients chosen for sequencing. Genomic DNA constituted the template upon which TCR beta VDJ and CDR3 profiling was performed. MiXCR, applied by TCRdb to the reads, yields one record per CDR3 protein. Of about 180,000 distinct CDR3 sequences listed, roughly 65% are singletons. The specimen was sorted CD4+, CD8+, or CD8+CD57+ T cells (not recorded which) from PBMCs. All receptors come from a human donor with aplastic anemia.

This chain joins TRBV20-1 and TRBJ2-1, with a possible D match to TRBD1 (6 bases). The V and J ends lost 5 bases and 5 bases respectively, with 22 bases between them. Germline V gene data show CDR1 as DFQATT and CDR2 as SNEGSKA (reference sequence). This CDR3 contains 16 residues. DNA for the CDR3: TGCAGTGCTCGTCGAACTGGGGGCACTTTTAACAATGAGCAGTTCTTC. The encoded protein is CSARRTGGTFNNEQFF.

The V call is TRBV24-1, the J call TRBJ2-5, with D possibly TRBD2 on 6 matching bases. This CDR3 is 17 amino acids long. Germline CDR1 and CDR2: KGHDR and SFDVKD. The germline V and J ends were trimmed by 3 bases and 4 bases, with 20 bases remaining between them. CDR3 nucleotide sequence: TGTGCCACCAGTGATCCTTTTGGAGGGGAGGTCGGAGAGACCCAGTACTTC. It is translated as CATSDPFGGEVGETQYF.

The V gene is TRBV5-4, the J gene TRBJ2-2, with D maybe TRBD2 (6 bases). CDR1 SGHNT and CDR2 YYREEE come from the germline V gene (reference sequence). The CDR3 length is 16 residues. Trimming left V 5 bases short and J 2 bases short, with 16 bases between. Here the CDR3 DNA reads TGTGCCAGCAGGGCCGGGACTTCTCTAAACACCGGGGAGCTGTTTTTT. This codes for CASRAGTSLNTGELFF.

The rearrangement joins TRBV20-1 to TRBJ1-1; D is perhaps TRBD1 (6 bases). V was shortened by 3 bases and J by 0 bases, with 11 bases between the two germline ends. CDR1 is DFQATT and CDR2 is SNEGSKA in the germline V gene (reference sequence). CDR3 length equals 14 residues. The CDR3 region is CSARRTEMNTEAFF. In nucleotides, the CDR3 is TGCAGTGCTAGGCGGACAGAGATGAACACTGAAGCTTTCTTT.

This clonotype came up a few times. V usage is TRBV30 and J usage is TRBJ2-4, with D possibly TRBD2 on 7 matching bases. This CDR3 is built from 15 residues. Germline-derived CDR1 and CDR2 are GTSNPN and SVGIG (reference sequence). Between the trimmed V and J ends, which lost 1 base and 9 bases, there was a span of 19 bases. DNA for the CDR3: TGTGCCTGGAGTGATAATCTCTGGGGGGGGCCCATTCAGTACTTC. Its translation is CAWSDNLWGGPIQYF. Looking up the rest from reference TRBV30 and TRBJ2-4 gives the full variable domain: SQTIHQWPATLVQPVGSPLSLECTVEGTSNPNLYWYRQAAGRGLQLLFYSVGIGQISSEVPQNLSASRPQDRQFILSSKKLLLSDSGFYLCAWSDNLWGGPIQYFGAGTRLSVL.

This clonotype was seen ten or more times. The rearrangement joins TRBV5-1 to TRBJ1-2; D not resolved. Trimming removed 1 base at V and 0 bases at J, with 7 bases between. Germline lookup yields CDR1 SGHRS and CDR2 YFSETQ. CDR3 size: 14 residues. CDR3 DNA sequence: TGCGCCAGCAGCTTGTATGTATCTAACTATGGCTACACCTTC. Translated: CASSLYVSNYGYTF.

This sequence joins TRBV15 and TRBJ2-5; the D is unclear. This CDR3 spans 16 amino acids. V gave up 0 bases and J gave up 2 bases, with 13 bases separating them. The germline CDR1 and CDR2 sequences are LNHNV and YYDKDF (reference sequence). CDR3 sequence reads: CATSRDQAAKQETQYF. CDR3 bases: TGTGCCACCAGCAGAGATCAGGCAGCCAAACAAGAGACCCAGTACTTC.

This clonotype has just a few counts. A read error may be the cause here, since a much bigger clone is one base away. This sequence joins TRBV2 and TRBJ2-7, with D possibly TRBD1 on 5 matching bases. The CDR3 has 14 amino acids. V was pared by 3 bases and J by 3 bases, with 12 bases between. Germline assignment: CDR1 SNHLY and CDR2 FYNNEI. CDR3 residues: CASSDPSRGYEQYF. The CDR3 DNA reads TGTGCCAGCAGTGACCCCAGTAGGGGCTACGAGCAGTACTTC.

Only a few counts were recorded for this clonotype. The chain recombines TRBV11-2 with TRBJ1-1; D remains ambiguous. Germline V gene data show CDR1 as SGHAT and CDR2 as FQNNGV. The CDR3 is 14 amino acids. Trimming removed 5 bases at V and 1 base at J, with 11 bases between. CDR3 region: CASSERTENTEAFF. The CDR3, as DNA: TGTGCCAGCAGCGAAAGGACGGAGAACACTGAAGCTTTCTTT. Based on the CDR3 plus reference TRBV11-2 and TRBJ1-1, the full variable domain is EAGVAQSPRYKIIEKRQSVAFWCNPISGHATLYWYQQILGQGPKLLIQFQNNGVVDDSQLPKDRFSAERLKGVDSTLKIQPAKLEDSAVYLCASSERTENTEAFFGQGTRLTVV.

V and J are TRBV7-8 and TRBJ1-2; perhaps TRBD1 as D (6 bases). V lost 2 bases, J lost 1 base, and 14 bases lay in between. CDR3 length equals 16 residues. Germline V CDR1 and CDR2: SGHVS, FQNEAQ. The CDR3 region is CASSLTAGVFNYGYTF. The CDR3 DNA sequence: TGTGCCAGCAGCTTAACGGCAGGGGTTTTTAACTATGGCTACACCTTC.

J is TRBJ1-1 and V is TRBV25-1, with a tentative D call TRBD1 (6 bases). The CDR3 has 15 residues. Germline CDR1 and CDR2: MGHDK and SYGVNS. The ends were cut back, 1 base at V and 5 bases at J, with 14 bases in the middle. CDR3 sequence (DNA): TGTGCCAGCAGTGAATGGAAGGCAGGGGCGACTGAAGCTTTCTTT. This encodes CASSEWKAGATEAFF.

V is TRBV7-6 and J is TRBJ2-3, with TRBD2 identical over 9 bases. The CDR3 runs 16 residues. Germline V gene sequence: CDR1 SGHVS, CDR2 FNYEAQ. The trim removed 5 bases at V and 11 bases at J, leaving 17 bases unmatched. The CDR3 region has the DNA TGTGCCAGCAGCCTTAGCGGGGGCACCCCCTACAATGAGCAGTATTTT. Encoded protein: CASSLSGGTPYNEQYF.

The chain recombines TRBV29-1 with TRBJ1-2; D is ambiguous. V was shortened by 1 base and J by 1 base, with 13 bases between the two germline ends. The CDR3 spans 15 residues. The germline V gene encodes CDR1 SQVTM and CDR2 ANQGSEA. The CDR3 DNA reads TGCAGCGTTGAAGGTTTCGAGAGGGATAACTATGGCTACACCTTC. Its protein is CSVEGFERDNYGYTF.

This clonotype was counted only a few times. This chain joins TRBV2 and TRBJ2-3, with D possibly matching TRBD1 (5 bases). The V gene lost 7 bases and the J gene lost 8 bases, with 19 bases spanning the gap. The CDR3 spans 14 residues. Germline lookup yields CDR1 SNHLY and CDR2 FYNNEI. The CDR3 DNA sequence: TGTGCCAGCACCCAGGGAAGCATCGTAGGTACGCAGTATTTT. This codes for CASTQGSIVGTQYF. The whole variable domain, filled in from reference TRBV2 and TRBJ2-3, reads EPEVTQTPSHQVTQMGQEVILRCVPISNHLYFYWYRQILGQKVEFLVSFYNNEISEKSEIFDDQFSVERPDGSNFTLKIRSTKLEDSAMYFCASTQGSIVGTQYFGPGTRLTVL.